This T cell receptor (beta chain) was identified during a study of CD8+ T cells in alopecia areata. As for this clone: What it binds is not known.

Treatment given: oral pan-JAK inhibitor, 5-10 mg twice daily. V was cut by 6 bases and J by 8 bases, with 17 bases left in between. The CDR3 totals 13 residues. Germline lookup yields CDR1 SGHRS and CDR2 YFSETQ. Sequencing relied on a cDNA template that was reverse transcribed from extracted RNA. Here immunoSEQ multiplex PCR was the method, and the copy in TCRdb shows in-frame clones only, minus some. The sample carries approximately 200,000 clones, roughly three fifths recorded once. Study-wide results and caveats: While patients received tofacitinib, many expanded lesional clones remained present in scalp and blood. Scalp lesions, especially in alopecia totalis/universalis, had higher clonality than normal scalp.

This TCR came from a human donor with alopecia areata. The chain recombines TRBV5-1 with TRBJ1-2; possibly TRBD1 for D (5 bases). Material: CD4+ T cells sorted from blood, obtained at week 4, from a patient treated with tofacitinib. The CDR3 is CASTPGTGLGYTF. CDR3 DNA: TGCGCCAGCACCCCGGGGACGGGCCTCGGCTACACCTTC.